This T cell receptor (beta chain) was documented in a study of vaccination effects on CD4 cells after COVID-19. For the study at large: Post-vaccine sampling took place a median of 72 days after the second dose. Study observations and caveats: Recruitment yielded few convalescent patients, and the study had no early post-infection timepoints. Spike-reactive clones detected post-vaccine in convalescents consisted mainly of new vaccine-induced clones.

This CDR3 comprises 16 residues. V was shortened by 1 base and J by 8 bases, with 18 bases between the two germline ends. The germline V gene has CDR1 LNHDA and CDR2 SQIVND (reference sequence). Remarks on this clone: Its antigen is undetermined.

Viral peptide pools were used in the ViraFEST assay to expand antigen-specific CD4+ T cells, and sequencing came afterward. Subsequent to less than twelve days of culture, CD4+ T cells were isolated. The person was diagnosed with PCR-confirmed SARS-CoV-2 infection between March and December 2020. The vaccine given was either BNT162b2 or mRNA-1273, in two doses. The table came from immunoSEQ multiplex PCR; TCRdb's copy has only in-frame clones and leaves some out. The sample records 13,000 to 15,000 clones, about three quarters being singletons. The chain employs TRBV19 and TRBJ1-5; weak D call: TRBD1 (5 bases). This specimen was CD4+ T cells from PBMCs cultured with SARS-CoV-2 spike peptides, taken after COVID-19 vaccination. The source of this sequence is a human donor who had a prior SARS-CoV-2 infection. In nucleotides, the CDR3 is TGTGCCAGTAGTATAGGCCTCAGTTTCGGGGGAGAGCCCCAGCATTTT. Translation gives CASSIGLSFGGEPQHF.